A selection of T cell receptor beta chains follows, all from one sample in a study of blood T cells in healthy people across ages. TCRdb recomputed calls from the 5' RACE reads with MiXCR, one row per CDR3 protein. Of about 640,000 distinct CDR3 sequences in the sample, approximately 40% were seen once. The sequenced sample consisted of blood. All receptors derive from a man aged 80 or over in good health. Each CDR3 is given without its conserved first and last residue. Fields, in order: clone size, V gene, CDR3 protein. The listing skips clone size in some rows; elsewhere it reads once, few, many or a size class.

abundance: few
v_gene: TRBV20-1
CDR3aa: SALQGNYGYT

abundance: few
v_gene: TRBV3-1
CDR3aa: ASSPSWRGSSYEQY

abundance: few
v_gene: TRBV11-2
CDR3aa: ASSPSGGTRYNEQF

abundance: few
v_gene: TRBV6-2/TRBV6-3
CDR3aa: ASHQATDIRYT

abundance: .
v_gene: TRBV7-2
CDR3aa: ASSQGLIQPQH

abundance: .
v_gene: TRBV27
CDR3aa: ASSLEGENLREQY

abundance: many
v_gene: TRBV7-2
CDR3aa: ASSLDGRAQY

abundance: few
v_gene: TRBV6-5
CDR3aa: ASSPGTRLDEQF

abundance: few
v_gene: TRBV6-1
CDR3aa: ASSEVPGRGDTQY

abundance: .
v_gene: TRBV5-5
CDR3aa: ASSGQRDTEAF

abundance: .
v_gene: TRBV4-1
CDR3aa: ASSPGVNAALYT

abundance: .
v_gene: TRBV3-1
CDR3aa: ASSRTKNTEAF

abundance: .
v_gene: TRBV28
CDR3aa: ASSLVQTNQPQH

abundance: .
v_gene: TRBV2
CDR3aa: ASTGTSRGGGEQF

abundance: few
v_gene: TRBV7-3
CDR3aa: ASSSDNHEQF

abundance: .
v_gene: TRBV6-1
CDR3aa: ASSLTAISSYEQY